This T cell receptor (beta chain) was recovered during a study of low-dose radiotherapy and immunotherapy resistance in tumors. The wider study: Patients took 300 mg oral aspirin daily for four cycles from cycle 1 day 1.

The germline gives CDR1 SNHLY, CDR2 FYNNEI. This CDR3 is built from 14 residues. V trimming: 6 bases; J trimming: 6 bases; junction bases outside the gene matches: 5. This clonotype was detected only once. Priming of first-strand cDNA relied on TRAV- and TRBV-specific primers (covering alpha and beta chains). PCR amplification of the TCRs was performed with Phusion for 20 PCR cycles, and it relied on a constant-region primer together with a V-primer adapter. Each CDR3 protein gets one entry after TCRdb re-called the reads with MiXCR. Here the sample spans 95,000 to 100,000 distinct CDR3 sequences, around 20% being singletons. Described time point: after trial treatment. The treatment: LDRT plus nivolumab, ipilimumab, low-dose cyclophosphamide and aspirin (RACIN trial).

This TCR was sampled from a male donor with prostate cancer. J is TRBJ1-6 and V is TRBV2, with TRBD1 matching over 7 bases. The input for sequencing was PBMCs, taken after low-dose radiotherapy plus immunotherapy. For the CDR3, the DNA is TGTGCCAGCAGAAGGGACAGCTCTAATTCACCCCTCCACTTT. Protein product: CASRRDSSNSPLHF.